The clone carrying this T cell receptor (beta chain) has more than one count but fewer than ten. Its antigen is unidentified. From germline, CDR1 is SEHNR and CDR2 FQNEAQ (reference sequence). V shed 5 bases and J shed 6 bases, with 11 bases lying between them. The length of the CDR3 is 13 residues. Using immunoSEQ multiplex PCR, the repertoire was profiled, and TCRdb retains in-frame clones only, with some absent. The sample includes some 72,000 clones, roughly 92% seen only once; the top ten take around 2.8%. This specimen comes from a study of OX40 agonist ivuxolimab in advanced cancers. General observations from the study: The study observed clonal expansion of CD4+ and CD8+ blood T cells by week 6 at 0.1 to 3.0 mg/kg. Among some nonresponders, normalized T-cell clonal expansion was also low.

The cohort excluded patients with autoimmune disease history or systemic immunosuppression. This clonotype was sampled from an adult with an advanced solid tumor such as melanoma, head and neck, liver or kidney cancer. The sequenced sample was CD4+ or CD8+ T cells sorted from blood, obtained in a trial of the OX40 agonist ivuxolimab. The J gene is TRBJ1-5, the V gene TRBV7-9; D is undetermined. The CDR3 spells CASSTNAGQPQHF. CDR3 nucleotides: TGTGCCAGCAGCACCAACGCTGGTCAGCCCCAGCATTTT.